This entry lists 2 T cell receptor beta chains sequenced from one sample in a study of CD8+ T cells in alopecia areata. Once RNA had been extracted, it was reverse transcribed into cDNA to act as the sequencing template. Clones were sequenced by immunoSEQ multiplex PCR, and TCRdb holds only the in-frame ones, with some missing. The repertoire consists of roughly 200,000 clones, with roughly 60% occurring once and the leading ten covering 1.5% to 2%. Sequences were derived from CD4+ T cells sorted from blood, sampled at week 0. The receptor source for this set is a human donor with alopecia areata.

The chain carries TRBV6-5 and TRBJ1-4; 7 bases map to TRBD1. The CDR3 spans 15 residues. After removal of 0 bases from V and 8 bases from J, the junction contained 6 bases not matched to a gene. Germline CDR1 MNHEY, CDR2 SVGAGI. This CDR3 is CASSYSLSGGEKLFF. The CDR3 nucleotides are TGTGCCAGCAGTTACTCGTTGTCAGGGGGGGAAAAACTGTTTTTT.

This clone has only a few counts. The chain combines TRBV30 with TRBJ2-3, with 7 bases matching TRBD1. V lost 5 bases, J lost 0 bases, and 8 bases stayed unmatched. This CDR3 is built from 15 residues. From germline, CDR1 is GTSNPN and CDR2 SVGIG (reference sequence). CDR3 in amino acids: CAWATGTESTDTQYF. The CDR3 DNA is TGTGCCTGGGCCACCGGGACAGAGAGCACAGATACGCAGTATTTT.